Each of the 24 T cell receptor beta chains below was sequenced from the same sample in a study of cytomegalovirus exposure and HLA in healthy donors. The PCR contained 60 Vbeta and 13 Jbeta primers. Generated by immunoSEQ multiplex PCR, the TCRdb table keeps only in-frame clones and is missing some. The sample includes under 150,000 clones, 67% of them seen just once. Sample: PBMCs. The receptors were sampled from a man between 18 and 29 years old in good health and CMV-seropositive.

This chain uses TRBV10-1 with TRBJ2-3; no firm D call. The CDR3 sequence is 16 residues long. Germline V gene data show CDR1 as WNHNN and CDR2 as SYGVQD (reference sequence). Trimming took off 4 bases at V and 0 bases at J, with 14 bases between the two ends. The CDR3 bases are TGCGCCAGCAGTGCGGGTCGCGAAAAAAGCACAGATACGCAGTATTTT. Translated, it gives CASSAGREKSTDTQYF.

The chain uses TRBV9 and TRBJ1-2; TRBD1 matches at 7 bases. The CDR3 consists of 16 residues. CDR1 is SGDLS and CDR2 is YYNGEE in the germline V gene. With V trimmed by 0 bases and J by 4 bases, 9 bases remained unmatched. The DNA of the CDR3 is TGTGCCAGCAGCGTAGCGTCCCCGGACAGGATCTATGGCTACACCTTC. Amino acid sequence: CASSVASPDRIYGYTF.

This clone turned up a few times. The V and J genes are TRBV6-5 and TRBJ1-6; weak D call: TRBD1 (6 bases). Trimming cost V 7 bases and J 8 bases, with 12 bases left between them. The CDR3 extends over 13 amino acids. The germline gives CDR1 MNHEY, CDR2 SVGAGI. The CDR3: CASNRDNYSPLHF. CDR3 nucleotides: TGTGCCAGCAACCGGGACAACTATTCACCCCTCCACTTT.

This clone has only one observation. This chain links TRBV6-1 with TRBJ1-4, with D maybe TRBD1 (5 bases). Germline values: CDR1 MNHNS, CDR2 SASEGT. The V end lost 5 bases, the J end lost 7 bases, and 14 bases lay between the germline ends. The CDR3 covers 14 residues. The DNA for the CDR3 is TGTGCCAGCAGTTCCCTAGGGGTAATTGAAAAACTGTTTTTT. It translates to CASSSLGVIEKLFF.

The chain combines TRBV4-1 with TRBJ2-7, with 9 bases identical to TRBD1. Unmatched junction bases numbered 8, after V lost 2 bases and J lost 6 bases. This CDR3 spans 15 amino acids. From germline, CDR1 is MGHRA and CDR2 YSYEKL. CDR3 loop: CASSQPGQGSSEQYV. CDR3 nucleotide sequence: TGCGCCAGCAGCCAACCGGGACAGGGATCGAGCGAGCAGTACGTC.

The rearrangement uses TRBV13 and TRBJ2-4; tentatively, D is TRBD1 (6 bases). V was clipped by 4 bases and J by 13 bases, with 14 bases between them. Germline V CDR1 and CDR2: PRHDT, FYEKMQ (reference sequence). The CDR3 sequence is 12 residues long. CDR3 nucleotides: TGTGCCAGCAGCTCACCCCCCGGGACACAGTACTTC. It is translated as CASSSPPGTQYF.

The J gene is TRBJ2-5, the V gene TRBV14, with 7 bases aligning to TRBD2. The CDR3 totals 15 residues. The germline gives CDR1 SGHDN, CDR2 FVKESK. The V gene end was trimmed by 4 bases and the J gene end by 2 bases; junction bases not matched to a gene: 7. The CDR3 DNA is TGTGCCAGCAGCCGTCTCCGCGGGGGACAAGAGACCCAGTACTTC. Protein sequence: CASSRLRGGQETQYF.

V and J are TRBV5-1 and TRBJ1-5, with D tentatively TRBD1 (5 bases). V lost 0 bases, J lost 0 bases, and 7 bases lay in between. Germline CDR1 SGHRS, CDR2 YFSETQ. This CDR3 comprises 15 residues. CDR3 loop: CASSLVGGSNQPQHF. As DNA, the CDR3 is TGCGCCAGCAGCTTGGTGGGGGGTAGCAATCAGCCCCAGCATTTT.

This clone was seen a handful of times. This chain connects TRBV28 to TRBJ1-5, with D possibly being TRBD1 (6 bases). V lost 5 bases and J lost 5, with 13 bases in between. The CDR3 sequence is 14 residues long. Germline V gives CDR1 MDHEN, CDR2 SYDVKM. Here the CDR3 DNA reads TGTGCCAGCAGTCAACGACAGGTCGATCAGCCCCAGCATTTT. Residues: CASSQRQVDQPQHF.

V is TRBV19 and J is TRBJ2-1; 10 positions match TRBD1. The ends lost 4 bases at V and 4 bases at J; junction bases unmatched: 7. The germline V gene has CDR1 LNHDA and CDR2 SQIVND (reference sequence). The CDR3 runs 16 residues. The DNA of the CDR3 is TGTGCCAGTAGTAACCCGGGACAGGGGTTATACAATGAGCAGTTCTTC. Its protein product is CASSNPGQGLYNEQFF.

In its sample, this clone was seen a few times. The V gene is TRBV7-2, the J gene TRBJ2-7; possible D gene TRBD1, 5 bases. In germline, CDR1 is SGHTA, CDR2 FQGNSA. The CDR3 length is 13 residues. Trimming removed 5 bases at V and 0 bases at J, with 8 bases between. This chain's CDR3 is CASSPDSSYEQYF. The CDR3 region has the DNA TGTGCCAGCAGCCCTGACAGCTCCTACGAGCAGTACTTC.

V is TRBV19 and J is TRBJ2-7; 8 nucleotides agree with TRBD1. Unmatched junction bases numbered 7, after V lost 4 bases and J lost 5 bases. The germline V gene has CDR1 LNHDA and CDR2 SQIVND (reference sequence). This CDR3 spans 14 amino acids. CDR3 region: CASSTRTGFNEQYF. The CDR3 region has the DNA TGTGCCAGTAGTACCCGGACAGGGTTTAACGAGCAGTACTTC.

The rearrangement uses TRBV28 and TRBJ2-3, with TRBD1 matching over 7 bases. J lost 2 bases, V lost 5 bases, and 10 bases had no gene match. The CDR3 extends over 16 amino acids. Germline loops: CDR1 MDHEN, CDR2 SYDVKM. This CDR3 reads CASSLYHRGNTDTQYF. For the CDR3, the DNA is TGTGCCAGCAGTCTATATCACAGGGGAAACACAGATACGCAGTATTTT.

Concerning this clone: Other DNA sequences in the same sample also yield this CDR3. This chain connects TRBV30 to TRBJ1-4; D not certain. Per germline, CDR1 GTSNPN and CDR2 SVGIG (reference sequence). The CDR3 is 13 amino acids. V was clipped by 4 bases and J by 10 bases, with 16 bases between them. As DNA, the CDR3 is TGTGCCTGGATATCCAGAGGTGGAGTAAAACTGTTTTTT. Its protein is CAWISRGGVKLFF.

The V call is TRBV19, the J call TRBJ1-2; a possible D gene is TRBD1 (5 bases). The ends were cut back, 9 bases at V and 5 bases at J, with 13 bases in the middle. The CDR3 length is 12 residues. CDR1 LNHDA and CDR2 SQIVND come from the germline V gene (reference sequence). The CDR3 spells CASAGQKYGYTF. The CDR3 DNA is TGTGCCAGCGCGGGGCAAAAATATGGCTACACCTTC. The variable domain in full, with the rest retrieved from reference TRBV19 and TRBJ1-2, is DGGITQSPKYLFRKEGQNVTLSCEQNLNHDAMYWYRQDPGQGLRLIYYSQIVNDFQKGDIAEGYSVSREKKESFPLTVTSAQKNPTAFYLCASAGQKYGYTFGSGTRLTVV.

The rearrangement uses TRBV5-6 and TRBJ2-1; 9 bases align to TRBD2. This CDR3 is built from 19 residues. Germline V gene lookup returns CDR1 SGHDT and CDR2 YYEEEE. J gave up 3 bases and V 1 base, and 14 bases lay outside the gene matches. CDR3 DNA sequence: TGTGCCAGCAGCTTGCTGTCGGGGCGGGGGGGATTAGGCTACAATGAGCAGTTCTTC. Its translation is CASSLLSGRGGLGYNEQFF.

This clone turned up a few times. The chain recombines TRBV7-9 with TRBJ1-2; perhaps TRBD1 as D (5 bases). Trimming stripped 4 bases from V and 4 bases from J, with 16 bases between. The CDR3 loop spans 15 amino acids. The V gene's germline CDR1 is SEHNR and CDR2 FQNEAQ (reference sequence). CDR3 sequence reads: CASSSAGGVAYGYTF. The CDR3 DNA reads TGTGCCAGCAGCTCCGCTGGAGGGGTCGCCTATGGCTACACCTTC.

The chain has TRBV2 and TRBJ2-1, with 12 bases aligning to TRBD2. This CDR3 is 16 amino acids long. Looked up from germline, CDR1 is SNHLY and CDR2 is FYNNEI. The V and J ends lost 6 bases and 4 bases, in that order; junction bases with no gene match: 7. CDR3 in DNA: TGTGCCAGCAGCTCTAGACTAGCGGGGGATTACAATGAGCAGTTCTTC. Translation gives CASSSRLAGDYNEQFF.

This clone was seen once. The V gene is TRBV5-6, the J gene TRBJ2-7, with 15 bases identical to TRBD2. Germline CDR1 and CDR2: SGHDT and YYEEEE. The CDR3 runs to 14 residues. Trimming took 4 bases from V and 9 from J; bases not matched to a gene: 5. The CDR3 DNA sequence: TGTGCCAGCAGCCGGGGACTAGCGGGGGGCCGGCAGTACGTC. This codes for CASSRGLAGGRQYV.

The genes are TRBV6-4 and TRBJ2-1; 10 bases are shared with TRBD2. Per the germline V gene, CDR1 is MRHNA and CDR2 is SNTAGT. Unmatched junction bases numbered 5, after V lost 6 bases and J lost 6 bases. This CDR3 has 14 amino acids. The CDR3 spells CASSRAGGSNEQFF. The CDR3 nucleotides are TGTGCCAGCAGCCGAGCGGGGGGGAGCAATGAGCAGTTCTTC.

CDR3 nucleotides: TGCAGCGGCGGGGACAGCTACGAGCAGTACTTC. Translation: CSGGDSYEQYF. The genes are TRBV29-1 and TRBJ2-5; D perhaps matches TRBD1 (7 bases). TRBJ2-7 matches the DNA end more closely, so the J call is doubtful. CDR1 and CDR2 from the germline V gene are SQVTM and ANQGSEA. This CDR3 is built from 11 residues.

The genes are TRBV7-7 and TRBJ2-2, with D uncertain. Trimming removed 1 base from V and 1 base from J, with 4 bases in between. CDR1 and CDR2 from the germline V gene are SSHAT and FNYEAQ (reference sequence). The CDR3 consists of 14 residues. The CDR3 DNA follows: TGTGCCAGCAGCTTAGTTCTGAACACCGGGGAGCTGTTTTTT. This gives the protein CASSLVLNTGELFF.

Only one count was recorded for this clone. CDR3 residues: CASSLQGAFGGNTIYF. The CDR3 DNA follows: TGTGCCAGCAGCTTACAGGGGGCGTTCGGTGGAAACACCATATATTTT. This rearrangement joins TRBV2 to TRBJ1-3; TRBD1 matches at 9 bases. CDR3 length: 16 residues. The V gene's germline CDR1 is SNHLY and CDR2 FYNNEI. The J segment lost 3 bases and the V segment lost 6 bases, leaving 9 bases of the junction unmatched.

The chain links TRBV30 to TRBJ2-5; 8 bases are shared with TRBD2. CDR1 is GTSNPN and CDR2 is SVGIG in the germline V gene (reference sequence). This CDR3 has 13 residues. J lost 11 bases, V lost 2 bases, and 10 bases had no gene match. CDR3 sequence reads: CAWSRGGRWEQYF. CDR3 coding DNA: TGTGCCTGGAGTCGGGGGGGCCGCTGGGAGCAGTACTTC.